Each of the 5 T cell receptor beta chains below was sequenced from the same sample in a study of blood T cell repertoires in COVID-19. Here immunoSEQ multiplex PCR was the method, and the copy in TCRdb shows in-frame clones only, minus some. The data contain 50,000 or so clones, roughly nine tenths of them singletons. The specimen was peripheral blood. Source of these receptors: a human donor with active COVID-19. The donor label of this sample is uncertain.

This clone appeared a few times. The chain is built from TRBV2 and TRBJ1-6; D is unresolved. The CDR3 runs to 13 residues. Trimming took off 6 bases at V and 0 bases at J, with 3 bases between the two ends. The germline CDR1 and CDR2 sequences are SNHLY and FYNNEI. The CDR3: CASRSSYNSPLHF. In nucleotides, the CDR3 is TGTGCCAGCAGGAGCTCCTATAATTCACCCCTCCACTTT.

This chain uses TRBV20-1 with TRBJ1-2, with D unclear. The CDR3 is made up of 12 amino acids. CDR1 and CDR2 (germline): DFQATT, SNEGSKA (reference sequence). Deletions cut 3 bases from V and 5 bases from J, with 10 bases between. The CDR3 protein is CSASELEYGYTF. For the CDR3, the DNA is TGCAGTGCTAGTGAATTGGAGTATGGCTACACCTTC.

J is TRBJ1-2 and V is TRBV5-1, with 8 bases matching TRBD1. V lost 4 bases, J lost 4 bases, and 9 bases stayed unmatched. Germline CDR1 SGHRS, CDR2 YFSETQ. The CDR3 length is 15 residues. The CDR3 protein is CASSTGQGVLYGYTF. Written as DNA, the CDR3 is TGCGCCAGCAGCACCGGACAGGGCGTCCTCTATGGCTACACCTTC.

V and J are TRBV19 and TRBJ2-1, with TRBD2 matching over 14 bases. The CDR3 covers 17 residues. V trimming: 5 bases; J trimming: 8 bases; junction bases outside the gene matches: 11. Germline V gene lookup returns CDR1 LNHDA and CDR2 SQIVND (reference sequence). The chain's CDR3 is CASSLQTGTSGGDEQFF. The DNA of the CDR3 is TGTGCCAGTAGTCTCCAAACCGGGACTAGCGGGGGCGATGAGCAGTTCTTC.

This clone came up once. The gene calls are TRBV2 and TRBJ2-7, with TRBD1 as a possible D gene (6 bases). The CDR3 has 15 residues. Germline CDR1 is SNHLY and CDR2 is FYNNEI. V was pared by 8 bases and J by 2 bases, with 19 bases between. The CDR3 nucleotides are TGTGCCAGCGGAAGAGATCGGACAGACACCTACGAGCAGTACTTC. It yields the protein CASGRDRTDTYEQYF.